This T cell receptor beta chain appears in the sequencing data of a study of tumor-infiltrating lymphocytes in primary liver carcinoma. Study-level findings and limits: A small share of top clones, only about 7-24%, was found in all five tumor regions.

Trimming took off 5 bases at V and 7 bases at J, with 17 bases between the two ends. CDR1 and CDR2 (germline): MNHEY, SVGAGI. The CDR3 covers 14 residues. Notes on this clonotype: Antigen: not known.

Without any cell sorting, roughly 20-32 mg of bulk tissue yielded co-extracted RNA and DNA. Production of TCR beta cDNA used around 500 ng total RNA together with a constant-region primer. Slightly modified ARM-PCR with three nested multiplex PCR rounds yielded TCR beta libraries. Both of the initial two PCR rounds ran for roughly 10 cycles and employed TRBV1-TRBV30 forward primers alongside a C-beta reverse primer. TCRdb recomputed calls from the multiplex PCR reads with MiXCR, one row per CDR3 protein. This table holds more than 95,000 distinct CDR3 sequences, 60% to 75% found once. The rearrangement uses TRBV6-5 and TRBJ1-1; no clear D. This receptor was taken from a woman aged 55-69 years with primary liver carcinoma and hepatitis B virus infection. Sequencing used liver tumor tissue from sampling region 3. Subset denoted: tumor region T3, left-lateral pole. The CDR3 is CASSPGRRSSEAFF. As DNA, the CDR3 is TGTGCCAGCAGTCCGGGCCGCCGGAGCAGTGAAGCTTTCTTT.